What follows are 13 T cell receptor beta chains derived from one specimen sequenced in a study of T cell repertoires in cytomegalovirus infection. The antigens of these receptors remain unknown. Using its own MiXCR run on the reads, TCRdb lists one record per CDR3 protein. Among about 890,000 distinct CDR3 sequences, 30% to 40% were seen once, and the ten largest hold 11% to 15%. Material: cultured CD8+ T cells from PBMCs, obtained from culture after CMV antigen stimulation. The receptors were sampled from a human donor in good health (CMV status not recorded). Some clones in this sample may be carry-over from other donors' samples.

The CDR3 loop reads CASNQQDVLSPLHF. CDR3 bases: TGTGCCAGCAACCAACAGGATGTATTATCACCCCTCCACTTT. V and J are TRBV7-2 and TRBJ1-6; maybe TRBD1 (5 bases). This CDR3 is built from 14 residues. V lost 7 bases to trimming and J lost 10 bases, with 17 bases between them. CDR1 is SGHTA and CDR2 is FQGNSA in the germline V gene.

This clonotype was seen more than once but under ten times. V and J are TRBV7-4 and TRBJ1-3; maybe TRBD1 (5 bases). This CDR3 has 15 amino acids. Trimming pared 7 bases from V and 0 bases from J, leaving 13 bases between. CDR1 SGHVT and CDR2 SQSDAQ come from the germline V gene. The DNA for the CDR3 is TGTGCCAGCACCCCTTGGGGGGGCTCTGGAAACACCATATATTTT. Protein sequence: CASTPWGGSGNTIYF.

This clonotype was seen more than once but under ten times. The chain uses TRBV6-1 and TRBJ2-4, with D uncertain. The V gene lost 2 bases and the J gene lost 1 base, with 12 bases spanning the gap. Germline-derived CDR1 and CDR2 are MNHNS and SASEGT. There are 16 residues in the CDR3. The CDR3 bases are TGTGCCAGCAGTGAATGGCCGGTAGACGCCAAAAACATTCAGTACTTC. Encoded protein: CASSEWPVDAKNIQYF.

Many counts were recorded for this clonotype. This chain joins TRBV7-3 and TRBJ1-2, with a tentative D call TRBD1 (6 bases). Germline V gene data show CDR1 as SGHTA and CDR2 as FQGTGA. CDR3 size: 15 residues. V lost 1 base, J lost 3 bases, and 12 bases lay in between. DNA for the CDR3: TGTGCCAGCAGCTTAATCCCCGGACAGCACTATGGCTACACCTTC. Translating it yields CASSLIPGQHYGYTF. Looking up the rest from reference TRBV7-3 and TRBJ1-2 gives the full variable domain: GAGVSQTPSNKVTEKGKYVELRCDPISGHTALYWYRQSLGQGPEFLIYFQGTGAADDSGLPNDRFFAVRPEGSVSTLKIQRTERGDSAVYLCASSLIPGQHYGYTFGSGTRLTVV.

This clonotype was detected many times. V usage is TRBV6-6 and J usage is TRBJ2-2; 7 nucleotides match TRBD1. The CDR3 contains 15 residues. V was clipped by 4 bases and J by 6 bases; unmatched bases: 8. Looked up from germline, CDR1 is MNHNY and CDR2 is SVGAGI (reference sequence). DNA for the CDR3: TGTGCCAGCAGTTCGGACAGGCCGTTGCCCGGGGAGCTGTTTTTT. The encoded protein is CASSSDRPLPGELFF.

The chain employs TRBV27 and TRBJ1-1; weak D call: TRBD1 (6 bases). This CDR3 is built from 14 residues. The V end was cut by 3 bases, the J end by 4 bases, with 12 bases between. CDR1 is MNHEY and CDR2 is SMNVEV in the germline V gene (reference sequence). The CDR3 DNA reads TGTGCCAGCAGTTTGGGGGCAACTGGCACTGAAGCTTTCTTT. This codes for CASSLGATGTEAFF.

This clonotype was seen many times. This chain connects TRBV7-8 to TRBJ1-2; 8 positions agree with TRBD1. Germline V gives CDR1 SGHVS, CDR2 FQNEAQ. CDR3 length: 15 residues. V lost 5 bases to trimming and J lost 1 base; unmatched junction nucleotides: 6. CDR3 region: CASSRTGNVNYGYTF. The CDR3 DNA reads TGTGCCAGCAGCCGGACAGGGAATGTTAACTATGGCTACACCTTC.

In this sample, this clonotype turned up a few times. J is TRBJ2-3 and V is TRBV9, with D perhaps TRBD1 or TRBD2 (5 bases each). V lost 1 base and J 3 bases, leaving 18 bases between the germline ends. This CDR3 has 17 residues. CDR1 is SGDLS and CDR2 is YYNGEE in the germline V gene. CDR3 region: CASSVNSRWGGTDTQYF. In DNA, the CDR3 is TGTGCCAGCAGCGTAAATAGTAGGTGGGGCGGGACAGATACGCAGTATTTT.

This clonotype has at least ten counts. DNA for the CDR3: TGTGCCAGCAGTGCTACAGACAGGGTGTTTTTGTCCTCCTACAATGAGCAGTTCTTC. Residues: CASSATDRVFLSSYNEQFF. V gene TRBV12-3 or TRBV12-4 combines with J gene TRBJ2-1; 7 positions match TRBD1. V was clipped by 5 bases and J by 0 bases; unmatched bases: 16. This CDR3 region has 19 residues.

This chain uses TRBV10-2 with TRBJ2-5; possible D gene TRBD2, 6 bases. Looked up from germline, CDR1 is WSHSY and CDR2 is SAAADI. This CDR3 comprises 18 residues. V lost 0 bases, J lost 2 bases, and 19 bases lay in between. The CDR3 loop is CASSESRWGLGPQETQYF. CDR3 DNA: TGCGCCAGCAGTGAGTCCAGATGGGGACTCGGGCCTCAAGAGACCCAGTACTTC.

This chain links TRBV20-1 with TRBJ2-5; 7 nucleotides line up with TRBD1. This CDR3 is 13 amino acids long. V was clipped by 3 bases and J by 3 bases; unmatched bases: 4. Germline lookup yields CDR1 DFQATT and CDR2 SNEGSKA (reference sequence). This CDR3 reads CSASKGAKETQYF. CDR3 nucleotides: TGCAGTGCTAGTAAGGGGGCGAAAGAGACCCAGTACTTC.

This clonotype was counted between two and nine times. The gene calls are TRBV11-2 and TRBJ1-6; no firm D call. The V gene's germline CDR1 is SGHAT and CDR2 FQNNGV. This CDR3 has 16 amino acids. Trimming shortened V by 2 bases and J by 10 bases, and 18 bases separated the two germline ends. The CDR3 DNA reads TGTGCCAGCAGCTTATGGCGCTCAACGATGAACTCACCCCTCCACTTT. Translation gives CASSLWRSTMNSPLHF.

The chain combines TRBV29-1 with TRBJ1-5, with 8 bases lining up with TRBD1. The CDR3 length is 13 residues. Germline assignment: CDR1 SQVTM and CDR2 ANQGSEA. With 6 bases clipped from V and 6 bases from J, the junction kept 7 bases outside the gene matches. CDR3 DNA sequence: TGCAGCGTGGTGGACAGGGAAGGTCAGCCCCAGCATTTT. It codes for CSVVDREGQPQHF.